This T cell receptor beta chain was captured by sequencing in a study of cytomegalovirus exposure and HLA in healthy donors. The study's findings and limits: Most sequenced TCRs were rare (though some public TCRs occurred in many donors). TCR beta V- and J-gene trimming, according to a later analysis, was linked to a missense DCLRE1C variant. Cytomegalovirus association was listed for about 160 TCR beta chains.

A remark on this clone: Its specificity is not known.

The PCR was carried out with 60 Vbeta primers and 13 Jbeta primers. Sequenced by immunoSEQ multiplex PCR; TCRdb stores in-frame clones only, minus some. The sample lists about 120,000 clones, about 80% occurring once. From germline, CDR1 is SGHAT and CDR2 FQNNGV. This CDR3 contains 13 residues. The V end was cut by 2 bases, the J end by 0 bases, with 4 bases between. Sequencing was performed on PBMCs. This sequence was found in a female donor in good health and CMV-seropositive. This chain links TRBV11-2 with TRBJ2-5; D not certain. CDR3 DNA: TGTGCCAGCAGCTTAAGCGACCAAGAGACCCAGTACTTC. It is translated as CASSLSDQETQYF.